Described below is a single T cell receptor beta chain sequence and its context. Its antigen remains unidentified. This sample is drawn from a study of radiotherapy plus CTLA-4 blockade in lung cancer. Whole-study context: Of the patients, 15% to 20% showed objective responses and around 29% attained disease control.

The germline gives CDR1 SGHVS, CDR2 FQNEAQ. The CDR3 is made up of 17 amino acids. Trimming took 0 bases from V and 0 from J, leaving 9 bases between them. Treatment of patients with chemo-refractory metastatic non-small-cell lung cancer consisted of focal radiation plus CTLA-4 blockade with ipilimumab. Sequencing was performed with immunoSEQ multiplex PCR; in TCRdb, only in-frame clones are kept and a portion is missing. Of tens of thousands of clones listed, about 76% are singletons. The study, taken as a whole, reports: According to reports, early shifts in blood T cell clones, alongside interferon-beta, forecast response most accurately. The study found tumor-derived TCR clones expanded in blood after radiotherapy plus ipilimumab.

This chain joins TRBV7-8 and TRBJ2-6; TRBD1 is a possible D gene (5 bases). The sequenced sample was peripheral blood, obtained from a patient treated with radiotherapy plus ipilimumab. This clonotype originated in a human donor with non-small cell lung cancer who had a complete response to radiotherapy plus ipilimumab. The CDR3 protein is CASSLAGRASGANVLTF. The CDR3, as DNA: TGTGCCAGCAGCTTAGCTGGCAGGGCCTCTGGGGCCAACGTCCTGACTTTC.